Below are 15 T cell receptor beta chains sequenced from a single sample in a study of a mutant IDH1 vaccine in newly diagnosed glioma. For these receptors, no antigen is known. Stated time point: week 11, during vaccination. Every single dose of the vaccine, 300 ug of mutant IDH1 20-mer peptide, came with topical imiquimod. The repertoire was sequenced with immunoSEQ multiplex PCR; TCRdb's copy has only in-frame clones and lacks some. The sample shows 110,000 or so clones, roughly 88% of them seen only once. The source material was PBMCs, sampled from a glioma patient whose treatment included an IDH1 peptide vaccine. The origin of the receptors is a woman aged 45-60 years with glioma.

This clone has just a few counts. V gene TRBV10-3 combines with J gene TRBJ1-1; D possibly corresponds to TRBD1 (5 bases). Germline lookup yields CDR1 ENHRY and CDR2 SYGVKD. With 3 bases removed from V and 10 bases from J, the gap between germline ends came to 9 bases. This CDR3 comprises 11 residues. This CDR3 reads CAISEQEGAFF. The CDR3 DNA is TGTGCCATCAGTGAACAGGAAGGAGCTTTCTTT.

The V and J genes are TRBV6-1 and TRBJ1-2; D is perhaps TRBD1 (6 bases). From germline, CDR1 is MNHNS and CDR2 SASEGT. V was clipped by 2 bases and J by 6 bases, with 19 bases between them. The CDR3 sequence is 16 residues long. The CDR3 reads CASSELFRGGSNGYTF. CDR3 DNA sequence: TGTGCCAGCAGTGAATTGTTCAGGGGCGGTTCCAATGGCTACACCTTC.

The chain joins TRBV7-6 to TRBJ1-1; D ambiguous. Per germline, CDR1 SGHVS and CDR2 FNYEAQ. V was shortened by 5 bases and J by 4 bases, with 11 bases between the two germline ends. The CDR3 is 13 amino acids. The CDR3 DNA sequence: TGTGCCAGCAGCCCTGCCATCGGCACTGAAGCTTTCTTT. It encodes CASSPAIGTEAFF. The full variable domain, with the rest looked up from reference TRBV7-6 and TRBJ1-1, is GAGVSQSPRYKVTKRGQDVALRCDPISGHVSLYWYRQALGQGPEFLTYFNYEAQQDKSGLPNDRFSAERPEGSISTLTIQRTEQRDSAMYRCASSPAIGTEAFFGQGTRLTVV.

This sequence joins TRBV19 and TRBJ1-2, with D possibly TRBD1 on 5 matching bases. The CDR3 sequence is 16 residues long. Germline-derived CDR1 and CDR2 are LNHDA and SQIVND (reference sequence). Trimming took off 7 bases at V and 1 base at J, with 19 bases between the two ends. CDR3 in DNA: TGTGCCAGTACCTCCCCTGCAGGGCAGAATAACTATGGCTACACCTTC. Protein sequence: CASTSPAGQNNYGYTF.

The rearrangement links TRBV7-9 to TRBJ1-1; tentative D call: TRBD1 (6 bases). Germline assignment: CDR1 SEHNR and CDR2 FQNEAQ (reference sequence). The CDR3 is 15 amino acids. V gave up 4 bases and J gave up 1 base, with 13 bases separating them. The CDR3, as DNA: TGTGCCAGCAGCTCGGAAATGACAGGGAACACTGAAGCTTTCTTT. This sequence encodes CASSSEMTGNTEAFF.

The genes are TRBV4-1 and TRBJ2-1, with 8 positions matching TRBD2. Per the germline V gene, CDR1 is MGHRA and CDR2 is YSYEKL. V trimming: 0 bases; J trimming: 5 bases; junction bases outside the gene matches: 6. This CDR3 is built from 16 residues. The chain's CDR3 is CASSQDRTSGHNEQFF. DNA of the CDR3: TGCGCCAGCAGCCAAGATCGAACTAGCGGACACAATGAGCAGTTCTTC.

The chain uses TRBV6-6 and TRBJ1-4; 7 bases are shared with TRBD1. The CDR3 is made up of 16 amino acids. From germline, CDR1 is MNHNY and CDR2 SVGAGI (reference sequence). Trimming removed 7 bases from V and 8 bases from J; junction bases left unmatched: 16. The CDR3 sequence: CASNPGQLRLGEKLFF. Written as DNA, the CDR3 is TGTGCCAGCAATCCGGGACAGCTAAGATTAGGGGAAAAACTGTTTTTT.

V and J are TRBV6-1 and TRBJ2-5, with TRBD2 matching over 10 bases. V shed 7 bases, J shed 4 bases, and the junction held 3 bases outside the gene matches. The CDR3 runs 13 residues. CDR1 and CDR2 from the germline V gene are MNHNS and SASEGT. As DNA, the CDR3 is TGTGCCAGCAAACTAGCGGGAAGAGAGACCCAGTACTTC. Translating it yields CASKLAGRETQYF.

The chain recombines TRBV5-5 with TRBJ2-1; TRBD1 might be the D (5 bases). Germline CDR1 SGHKS, CDR2 YYEKEE (reference sequence). Trimming shortened V by 0 bases and J by 2 bases, and 6 bases separated the two germline ends. CDR3 length: 14 residues. CDR3 in amino acids: CASSLEGTYNEQFF. CDR3 DNA sequence: TGTGCCAGCAGCTTGGAGGGGACCTACAATGAGCAGTTCTTC.

V is TRBV19 and J is TRBJ2-4; 8 positions match TRBD2. CDR1 is LNHDA and CDR2 is SQIVND in the germline V gene (reference sequence). The CDR3 has 16 amino acids. With 3 bases clipped from V and 6 bases from J, the junction kept 10 bases outside the gene matches. Here the CDR3 DNA reads TGTGCCAGTAGTATCCCCGGGACTAGTGATAGAAACATTCAGTACTTC. It specifies CASSIPGTSDRNIQYF. Variable domain in full (rest from reference TRBV19 and TRBJ2-4): DGGITQSPKYLFRKEGQNVTLSCEQNLNHDAMYWYRQDPGQGLRLIYYSQIVNDFQKGDIAEGYSVSREKKESFPLTVTSAQKNPTAFYLCASSIPGTSDRNIQYFGAGTRLSVL.

The V call is TRBV6-5, the J call TRBJ2-1; 12 positions agree with TRBD2. The CDR3 has 15 amino acids. CDR1 and CDR2 from the germline V gene are MNHEY and SVGAGI. V shed 5 bases and J 6 bases; nucleotides not matched to a gene: 5. CDR3 residues: CASSPGLAGPNEQFF. For the CDR3, the DNA is TGTGCCAGCAGTCCGGGACTAGCGGGTCCCAATGAGCAGTTCTTC.

This clone was detected once. The chain is built from TRBV10-3 and TRBJ2-5; the D call may be TRBD1 or TRBD2 (6 bases each). TRBJ2-7 explains the end of the DNA better; the J call may be wrong. Germline CDR1 reads ENHRY; CDR2 reads SYGVKD. This CDR3 has 14 residues. This CDR3 reads CAISAGGRVYEQYF. CDR3 nucleotides: TGTGCCATCAGCGCCGGGGGCAGGGTCTACGAGCAGTACTTC.

J is TRBJ2-7 and V is TRBV5-1, with TRBD1 matching 8 bases. V was clipped by 2 bases and J by 3 bases; unmatched bases: 7. Germline V CDR1 and CDR2: SGHRS, YFSETQ. This CDR3 comprises 15 residues. Written as DNA, the CDR3 is TGCGCCAGCAGCTTTGGGTCAGGGGGCAGCTACGAGCAGTACTTC. The encoded protein is CASSFGSGGSYEQYF.

The rearrangement uses TRBV2 and TRBJ1-1; no firm D call. This CDR3 is built from 13 residues. V lost 7 bases to trimming and J lost 2 bases, with 11 bases between them. Germline CDR1 and CDR2: SNHLY and FYNNEI. This CDR3 is CASMAAFNTEAFF. The CDR3 DNA follows: TGTGCCAGCATGGCAGCCTTTAACACTGAAGCTTTCTTT.

This chain uses TRBV4-2 with TRBJ2-1; 7 nucleotides agree with TRBD2. V lost 6 bases to trimming and J lost 9 bases; unmatched junction nucleotides: 11. In germline, CDR1 is LGHNA, CDR2 YNFKEQ. The CDR3 runs to 14 residues. CDR3 bases: TGTGCCAGCAGACGAAGTCTAGCGGAGGGTGAGCAGTTCTTC. Translating gives CASRRSLAEGEQFF.